This TCR beta chain is drawn from a study of blood T cell repertoires in COVID-19. About the study: COVID-19 samples collected from the United States, Italy and Spain covered acute and convalescent phases. Sample material is recorded as cDNA or gDNA derived from T cells, B-cell-depleted T cells, or PBMCs.

Under the authors' procedure: Amplification of reference gene primers provided the estimated nucleated cell counts. Profiling relied on immunoSEQ multiplex PCR, and the TCRdb table lists in-frame clones only, not all of them. V, J and clone size were drawn from that table, and D and trimming were deduced from the DNA. This table holds about 140,000 clones, roughly four fifths found once. Germline CDR1 reads SGHRS; CDR2 reads YFSETQ. This CDR3 has 14 amino acids. The V and J ends lost 2 bases and 3 bases respectively, with 9 bases between them. As for this clone: The sample carries other DNA sequences with the same CDR3.

This sequence was found in a human donor in a cohort sampled during active COVID-19. The chain combines TRBV5-1 with TRBJ2-1; TRBD2 might be the D (5 bases). Sequenced input: peripheral blood. The CDR3 spells CASSLGGDYNEQFF. The CDR3 bases are TGCGCCAGCAGCTTAGGAGGAGACTACAATGAGCAGTTCTTC.